These 28 T cell receptor beta chains were all obtained from the same sample, sequenced in a study of T cell changes during pregnancy in multiple sclerosis. The assay was immunoSEQ multiplex PCR, and TCRdb's table has in-frame clones only and misses some. The table records about 97,000 clones, approximately 90% of them present only once. The sequencing here drew on peripheral blood, taken in the second trimester of pregnancy. The receptors were sampled from a female donor in good health, enrolled as a control in a pregnancy study.

V and J are TRBV5-6 and TRBJ1-2; D is possibly TRBD1 (5 bases). The germline V and J ends were trimmed by 0 bases and 5 bases, with 17 bases remaining between them. Germline V CDR1 and CDR2: SGHDT, YYEEEE. The CDR3 covers 16 residues. The CDR3 here is CASSLDSGSMLYGYTF. The CDR3 DNA reads TGTGCCAGCAGCTTGGATTCAGGGTCCATGCTTTATGGCTACACCTTC.

The chain combines TRBV28 with TRBJ1-1; D not certain. Per the germline V gene, CDR1 is MDHEN and CDR2 is SYDVKM. The CDR3 extends over 14 amino acids. With 7 bases removed from V and 1 base from J, the gap between germline ends came to 13 bases. The DNA for the CDR3 is TGTGCCAGCAACATCGGACTCTCGAACACTGAAGCTTTCTTT. This gives the protein CASNIGLSNTEAFF.

The chain is built from TRBV5-6 and TRBJ2-1; D is uncertain. The CDR3 length is 16 residues. The ends were cut back, 0 bases at V and 4 bases at J, with 14 bases in the middle. Germline loops: CDR1 SGHDT, CDR2 YYEEEE. The CDR3 sequence is CASSLALIATYNEQFF. The CDR3 DNA reads as TGTGCCAGCAGCTTGGCCCTGATAGCCACTTACAATGAGCAGTTCTTC.

V usage is TRBV5-1 and J usage is TRBJ2-7, with D uncertain. Germline-derived CDR1 and CDR2 are SGHRS and YFSETQ. Between the trimmed V and J ends, which lost 5 bases and 2 bases, there was a span of 11 bases. CDR3 length: 13 residues. The chain's CDR3 is CASSLKAAYEQYF. CDR3 bases: TGCGCCAGCAGTTTAAAAGCCGCCTACGAGCAGTACTTC.

The chain has TRBV4-1 and TRBJ1-6; D call uncertain. The V and J ends lost 4 bases and 3 bases respectively, with 7 bases between them. Germline loops: CDR1 MGHRA, CDR2 YSYEKL. The CDR3 totals 14 residues. The CDR3 sequence: CASSRRSYNSPLHF. CDR3 bases: TGCGCCAGCAGCCGGAGGAGCTATAATTCACCCCTCCACTTT.

V and J are TRBV18 and TRBJ1-1, with 11 nucleotides matching TRBD1. This CDR3 has 15 residues. Germline V gives CDR1 KGHSH, CDR2 LQKENI. J was trimmed by 3 bases and V by 6 bases; bases with no gene match: 6. The CDR3 sequence is CASSPGGQGDTEAFF. CDR3 DNA: TGTGCCAGCTCCCCAGGGGGACAGGGGGACACTGAAGCTTTCTTT.

V usage is TRBV10-3 and J usage is TRBJ1-4; the D gene is possibly TRBD1 (6 bases). The length of the CDR3 is 15 residues. Germline-derived CDR1 and CDR2 are ENHRY and SYGVKD. V lost 0 bases to trimming and J lost 3 bases, with 8 bases between them. Written as DNA, the CDR3 is TGTGCCATCAGTGAGTCGGCAGGGGCTAATGAAAAACTGTTTTTT. This codes for CAISESAGANEKLFF.

The chain recombines TRBV30 with TRBJ2-1, with D possibly TRBD2 on 6 matching bases. Trimming removed 0 bases from V and 15 bases from J, with 21 bases in between. The CDR3 is 14 residues long. CDR1 and CDR2 from the germline V gene are GTSNPN and SVGIG (reference sequence). The CDR3 loop is CAWSVRGGRRDSFF. The CDR3 nucleotides read TGTGCCTGGAGTGTAAGGGGTGGAAGGCGGGATTCGTTCTTC.

CDR3 sequence (DNA): TGTGCCAGCAGTTCCCGGACAGAAGGATATCAGCCCCAGCATTTT. Its translation is CASSSRTEGYQPQHF. The chain is built from TRBV6-6 and TRBJ1-5; perhaps TRBD1 as D (6 bases). Looked up from germline, CDR1 is MNHNY and CDR2 is SVGAGI (reference sequence). The V gene lost 4 bases and the J gene lost 5 bases, with 15 bases spanning the gap. The CDR3 covers 15 residues.

The chain carries TRBV21-1 and TRBJ2-7; the D call TRBD2 from the table was never checked on the DNA. TRBV21-1 is classified as a pseudogene. The CDR3 length is 16 residues. CDR3 region: CASSTPTSGSPYEQYF. DNA of the CDR3: TGTGCCAGCAGCACACCGACTAGCGGGAGTCCCTACGAGCAGTACTTC.

The chain carries TRBV29-1 and TRBJ1-2; 9 bases agree with TRBD1. The J segment lost 5 bases and the V segment lost 6 bases, leaving 4 bases of the junction unmatched. In germline, CDR1 is SQVTM, CDR2 ANQGSEA. This CDR3 has 12 residues. The CDR3 DNA reads as TGCAGCGTGGGGACAGGGAATTATGGCTACACCTTC. The encoded protein is CSVGTGNYGYTF.

CDR3 in DNA: TGCAGCGTGTCGGACCGGGAAGATGAGCAGTTCTTC. This gives the protein CSVSDREDEQFF. The V call is TRBV29-1, the J call TRBJ2-1; possible D gene TRBD2, 5 bases. Looked up from germline, CDR1 is SQVTM and CDR2 is ANQGSEA. CDR3 size: 12 residues. Trimming removed 6 bases from V and 8 bases from J, with 14 bases in between.

This sequence joins TRBV7-2 and TRBJ1-5, with 7 bases lining up with TRBD1. CDR1 is SGHTA, CDR2 FQGNSA, per germline. Losses at the gene ends were 4 bases for V and 2 bases for J; bases not matched to a gene: 2. The CDR3 is made up of 14 amino acids. This CDR3 is CASSSGQGNQPQHF. CDR3 nucleotide sequence: TGTGCCAGCAGCTCCGGACAGGGCAATCAGCCCCAGCATTTT.

V usage is TRBV27 and J usage is TRBJ2-1; 14 nucleotides align to TRBD2. The CDR3 has 16 amino acids. V was clipped by 5 bases and J by 7 bases; unmatched bases: 7. CDR1 and CDR2 from the germline V gene are MNHEY and SMNVEV (reference sequence). CDR3 amino acids: CASSHLTSGGENEQFF. The CDR3 DNA reads as TGTGCCAGCAGTCACCTGACTAGCGGGGGGGAGAATGAGCAGTTCTTC.

V and J are TRBV9 and TRBJ2-7, with D possibly being TRBD2 (5 bases). Germline V gene data show CDR1 as SGDLS and CDR2 as YYNGEE. Trimming pared 6 bases from V and 2 bases from J, leaving 18 bases between. The CDR3 is 15 amino acids. The CDR3 DNA is TGTGCCAGCACCCCATCCGGGGTGGAGACCTACGAGCAGTACTTC. Its translation is CASTPSGVETYEQYF.

V usage is TRBV7-2 and J usage is TRBJ1-1; 7 nucleotides line up with TRBD1. Germline V lookup: CDR1 SGHTA, CDR2 FQGNSA. The length of the CDR3 is 15 residues. V was clipped by 5 bases and J by 1 base; unmatched bases: 7. Written as DNA, the CDR3 is TGTGCCAGCAGCCCTATGACAGGGACGAACACTGAAGCTTTCTTT. Translated: CASSPMTGTNTEAFF.

The genes are TRBV14 and TRBJ2-7; 8 nucleotides align to TRBD1. CDR3 length equals 11 residues. The V gene's germline CDR1 is SGHDN and CDR2 FVKESK. V trimming: 11 bases; J trimming: 3 bases; junction bases outside the gene matches: 3. The CDR3 protein is CACGQGYEQYF. The CDR3 DNA reads TGTGCCTGCGGACAGGGCTACGAGCAGTACTTC.

The chain links TRBV5-1 to TRBJ2-3, with D uncertain. Germline V gene lookup returns CDR1 SGHRS and CDR2 YFSETQ. This CDR3 region has 14 residues. Trimming pared 2 bases from V and 0 bases from J, leaving 7 bases between. CDR3 DNA: TGCGCCAGCAGCTTTGGCAGTAGCACAGATACGCAGTATTTT. Protein sequence: CASSFGSSTDTQYF.

CDR3 coding DNA: TGTGCCAGCACCCCCAGGGGAAAAGCTTTCTTT. Its protein is CASTPRGKAFF. The V call is TRBV11-2, the J call TRBJ1-1; D might be TRBD1 (6 bases). This CDR3 region has 11 residues. Trimming removed 7 bases from V and 9 bases from J, with 12 bases in between. The germline V gene has CDR1 SGHAT and CDR2 FQNNGV.

The V and J genes are TRBV15 and TRBJ2-5, with TRBD1 as a possible D gene (6 bases). The ends were cut back, 11 bases at V and 5 bases at J, with 18 bases in the middle. The germline gives CDR1 LNHNV, CDR2 YYDKDF (reference sequence). The CDR3 is 13 amino acids. Here the CDR3 DNA reads TGTGCCTCCGCTGGGGGCGCGATGGAGACCCAGTACTTC. This codes for CASAGGAMETQYF.

This chain uses TRBV7-7 with TRBJ2-5; 8 bases line up with TRBD1. CDR1 and CDR2 (germline): SSHAT, FNYEAQ (reference sequence). The CDR3 runs to 13 residues. Trimming took 5 bases from V and 4 from J; bases not matched to a gene: 3. In DNA form, the CDR3 reads TGTGCCAGCAGCCCCGACAGGGGAGAGACCCAGTACTTC. This translates into CASSPDRGETQYF.

The chain couples TRBV29-1 to TRBJ1-1; no reliable D call. V shed 6 bases and J shed 2 bases, with 13 bases lying between them. The germline gives CDR1 SQVTM, CDR2 ANQGSEA. The CDR3 is 13 residues long. The CDR3 DNA sequence: TGCAGCGTAACCTGGGGAGGAAACACTGAAGCTTTCTTT. Translated: CSVTWGGNTEAFF. Using reference TRBV29-1 and TRBJ1-1 for the parts outside the CDR3, the full variable domain is SAVISQKPSRDICQRGTSLTIQCQVDSQVTMMFWYRQQPGQSLTLIATANQGSEATYESGFVIDKFPISRPNLTFSTLTVSNMSPEDSSIYLCSVTWGGNTEAFFGQGTRLTVV.

The chain combines TRBV18 with TRBJ1-2, with unresolved D. Germline V gene sequence: CDR1 KGHSH, CDR2 LQKENI. Trimming took off 1 base at V and 2 bases at J, with 8 bases between the two ends. The CDR3 totals 14 residues. The CDR3 reads CASSPRAENYGYTF. The CDR3 DNA follows: TGTGCCAGCTCACCACGGGCCGAGAACTATGGCTACACCTTC. Drawing the rest from reference TRBV18 and TRBJ1-2, the complete variable domain is NAGVMQNPRHLVRRRGQEARLRCSPMKGHSHVYWYRQLPEEGLKFMVYLQKENIIDESGMPKERFSAEFPKEGPSILRIQQVVRGDSAAYFCASSPRAENYGYTFGSGTRLTVV.

Only a few counts were recorded for this clone. The V call is TRBV6-4, the J call TRBJ2-2; the match to TRBD1 covers 7 bases. This CDR3 is built from 14 residues. The junction had 7 bases not matched to a gene; V was cut back by 8 bases and J by 4 bases. Germline-derived CDR1 and CDR2 are MRHNA and SNTAGT. This CDR3 is CASGDSPGTGELFF. The CDR3 region has the DNA TGTGCCAGCGGGGACAGTCCCGGCACCGGGGAGCTGTTTTTT.

The chain employs TRBV5-1 and TRBJ1-5; 11 bases fit TRBD1. The CDR3 is made up of 15 amino acids. Germline CDR1 and CDR2: SGHRS and YFSETQ. The V and J ends lost 0 bases and 6 bases, in that order; junction bases with no gene match: 2. This CDR3 reads CASSLGDRGGQPQHF. In DNA form, the CDR3 reads TGCGCCAGCAGCTTGGGGGACAGGGGGGGTCAGCCCCAGCATTTT.

This clone was seen a few times. The CDR3 DNA reads as TGCGCCAGCAGCTTGGATGGAGGGCCGGCCACTGAAGCTTTCTTT. Its protein product is CASSLDGGPATEAFF. The chain recombines TRBV5-1 with TRBJ1-1, with D unresolved. The CDR3 is 15 residues long. The V end lost 0 bases, the J end lost 4 bases, and 13 bases lay between the germline ends. CDR1 and CDR2 (germline): SGHRS, YFSETQ.

The rearrangement links TRBV4-3 to TRBJ2-7; 14 bases agree with TRBD2. V dropped 5 bases and J dropped 2; count of bases not matched to a gene: 5. The germline gives CDR1 LGHNA, CDR2 YSLEER. The CDR3 extends over 16 amino acids. CDR3 protein: CASSEGLAGEAYEQYF. CDR3 bases: TGCGCCAGCAGCGAGGGACTAGCGGGAGAAGCCTACGAGCAGTACTTC.

This chain connects TRBV7-9 to TRBJ1-1; D unclear. V gave up 4 bases and J gave up 10 bases, with 16 bases separating them. CDR1 is SEHNR, CDR2 FQNEAQ, per germline (reference sequence). The length of the CDR3 is 13 residues. CDR3 protein: CASSSPAVGGAFF. In DNA form, the CDR3 reads TGTGCCAGCAGCTCCCCAGCGGTTGGAGGAGCTTTCTTT.